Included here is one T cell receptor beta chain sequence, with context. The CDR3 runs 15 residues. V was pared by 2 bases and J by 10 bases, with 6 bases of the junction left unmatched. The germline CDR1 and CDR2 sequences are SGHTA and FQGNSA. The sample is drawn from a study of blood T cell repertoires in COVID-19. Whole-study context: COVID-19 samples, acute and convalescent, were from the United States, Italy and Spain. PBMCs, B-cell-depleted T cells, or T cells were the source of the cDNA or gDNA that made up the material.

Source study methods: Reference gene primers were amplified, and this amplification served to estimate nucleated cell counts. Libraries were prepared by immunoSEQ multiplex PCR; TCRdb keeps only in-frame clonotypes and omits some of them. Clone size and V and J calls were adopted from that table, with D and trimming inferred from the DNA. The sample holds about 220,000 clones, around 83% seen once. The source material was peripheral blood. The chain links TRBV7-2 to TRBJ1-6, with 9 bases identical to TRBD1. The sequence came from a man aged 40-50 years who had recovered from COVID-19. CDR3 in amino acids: CASSLWDRVGSPLHF. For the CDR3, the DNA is TGTGCCAGCAGCTTATGGGACAGGGTGGGATCACCCCTCCACTTT. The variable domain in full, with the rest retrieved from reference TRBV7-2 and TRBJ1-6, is GAGVSQSPSNKVTEKGKDVELRCDPISGHTALYWYRQSLGQGLEFLIYFQGNSAPDKSGLPSDRFSAERTGGSVSTLTIQRTQQEDSAVYLCASSLWDRVGSPLHFGNGTRLTVT.